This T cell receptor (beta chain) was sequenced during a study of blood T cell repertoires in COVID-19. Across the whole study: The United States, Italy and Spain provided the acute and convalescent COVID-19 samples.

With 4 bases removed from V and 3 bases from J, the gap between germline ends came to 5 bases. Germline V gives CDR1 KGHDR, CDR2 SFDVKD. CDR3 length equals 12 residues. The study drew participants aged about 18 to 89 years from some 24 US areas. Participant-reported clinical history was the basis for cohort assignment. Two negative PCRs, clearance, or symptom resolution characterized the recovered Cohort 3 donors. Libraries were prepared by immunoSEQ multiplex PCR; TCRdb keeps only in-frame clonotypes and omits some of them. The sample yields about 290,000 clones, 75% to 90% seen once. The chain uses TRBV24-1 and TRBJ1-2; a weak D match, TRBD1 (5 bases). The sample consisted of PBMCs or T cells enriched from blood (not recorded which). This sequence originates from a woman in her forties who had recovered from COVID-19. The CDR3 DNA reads TGTGCCACCAGTGACAGGGACTATGGCTACACCTTC. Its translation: CATSDRDYGYTF.